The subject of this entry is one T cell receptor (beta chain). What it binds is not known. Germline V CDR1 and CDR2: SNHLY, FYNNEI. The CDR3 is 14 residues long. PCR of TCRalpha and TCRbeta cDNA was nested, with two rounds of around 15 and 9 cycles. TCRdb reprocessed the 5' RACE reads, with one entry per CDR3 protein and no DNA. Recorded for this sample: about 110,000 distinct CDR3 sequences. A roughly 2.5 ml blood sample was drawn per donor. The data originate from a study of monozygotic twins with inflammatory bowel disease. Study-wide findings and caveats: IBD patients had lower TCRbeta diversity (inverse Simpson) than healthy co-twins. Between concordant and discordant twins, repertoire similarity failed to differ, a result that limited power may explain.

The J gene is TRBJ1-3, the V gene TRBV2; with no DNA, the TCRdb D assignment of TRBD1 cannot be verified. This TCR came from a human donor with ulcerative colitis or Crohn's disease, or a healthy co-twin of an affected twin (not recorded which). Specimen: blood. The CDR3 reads CASSRDTGGNTIYF.